This record looks at one T cell receptor (beta chain) sequence and its context. The antigen is undetermined. The CDR3 spans 13 residues. Germline V lookup: CDR1 SGHNT, CDR2 YYREEE (reference sequence). The germline V and J ends were trimmed by 7 bases and 9 bases, with 17 bases remaining between them. Clones were sequenced by immunoSEQ multiplex PCR, and TCRdb holds only the in-frame ones, with some missing. The data contain tens of thousands of clones, 85% of them singletons. The data are from a study of OX40 agonist ivuxolimab in advanced cancers. Looking at the study overall: Patients received ivuxolimab, an intravenous treatment, every 2 weeks at 0.01 to 10 mg/kg. Enrolled patients in dose escalation had cancers that were hepatocellular carcinoma, melanoma, renal cell or head and neck cancer. Study-wide results and limits: Relatively little clonal expansion, among the lowest observed, appeared in partial responders at 0.1-3.0 mg/kg. At 0.1 to 3.0 mg/kg and by week 6, clonal expansion occurred in CD4+ and CD8+ blood T cells.

The TCR sequence derives from an adult with an advanced solid tumor such as melanoma, head and neck, liver or kidney cancer. Sequencing used CD4+ or CD8+ T cells sorted from blood, obtained in a trial of the OX40 agonist ivuxolimab. The chain has TRBV5-4 and TRBJ1-3; D remains ambiguous. The DNA of the CDR3 is TGTGCCAGCGGCGGCCGGGAGCCGGGCACCATATATTTT. It is translated as CASGGREPGTIYF. Drawing the rest from reference TRBV5-4 and TRBJ1-3, the complete variable domain is ETGVTQSPTHLIKTRGQQVTLRCSSQSGHNTVSWYQQALGQGPQFIFQYYREEENGRGNFPPRFSGLQFPNYSSELNVNALELDDSALYLCASGGREPGTIYFGEGSWLTVV.